This entry lists 6 T cell receptor beta chains sequenced from one sample in a study of T cells in Graves' hyperthyroidism and ophthalmopathy. The source material, RNA transcripts, was used to amplify TCR beta CDR3 regions. Using the HTBI primer set, a first-round RT-PCR was run on the TCR CDR3. TCRdb used MiXCR to reprocess the multiplex PCR reads, holding one entry per CDR3 protein. The data show about 300,000 distinct CDR3 sequences, about an eighth seen once. The sequencing sample was made of blood. These receptors were taken from a woman aged 25 to 39 with Graves' hyperthyroidism that later progressed to Graves' ophthalmopathy.

In this sample, this clonotype turned up a few times. A much larger clone differs by one base, so this may be a read error. DNA for the CDR3: TGTGCCAGCAGTTTTCTCATGGCCAGCGGGAGGTTAGAGACCCAGTACTTC. Its translation is CASSFLMASGRLETQYF. The chain carries TRBV27 and TRBJ2-5; TRBD2 matches 9 bases. The CDR3 has 17 amino acids. Germline CDR1 MNHEY, CDR2 SMNVEV (reference sequence). With V trimmed by 3 bases and J by 4 bases, 12 bases remained unmatched.

This clonotype was recorded many times. The chain uses TRBV6-2 or TRBV6-3 and TRBJ2-2; possibly TRBD2 for D (6 bases). V was trimmed by 8 bases and J by 6 bases, leaving 19 bases between them. The CDR3 length is 15 residues. Germline loops: CDR1 MNHEY, CDR2 SVGEGT. CDR3 sequence: CASGTLERGPGELFF. CDR3 sequence (DNA): TGTGCCAGCGGGACTCTCGAGCGAGGCCCCGGGGAGCTGTTTTTT.

This clonotype appeared many times. The gene calls are TRBV13 and TRBJ2-1; perhaps D is TRBD1 or TRBD2 (5 bases each). Germline CDR1 PRHDT, CDR2 FYEKMQ (reference sequence). There are 16 residues in the CDR3. Trimming removed 0 bases from V and 9 bases from J, with 18 bases in between. The CDR3 sequence: CASSLGGGKSGPEQFF. CDR3 nucleotide sequence: TGTGCCAGCAGCTTAGGAGGCGGCAAGTCGGGACCTGAGCAGTTCTTC.

This clonotype was counted between two and nine times. The rearrangement joins TRBV4-1 to TRBJ1-1; TRBD1 might be the D (6 bases). Between the trimmed V and J ends, which lost 4 bases and 2 bases, there was a span of 20 bases. CDR1 MGHRA and CDR2 YSYEKL come from the germline V gene. The CDR3 sequence is 17 residues long. For the CDR3, the DNA is TGCGCCAGCAGCCTTGGGACCCCGGGACAAGTAAACACTGAAGCTTTCTTT. Translated, it gives CASSLGTPGQVNTEAFF.

The J gene is TRBJ2-7, the V gene TRBV20-1; D may match TRBD1 or TRBD2 (6 bases each). The V end was cut by 1 base, the J end by 3 bases, with 10 bases between. The germline gives CDR1 DFQATT, CDR2 SNEGSKA (reference sequence). CDR3 length: 13 amino acids. CDR3 protein: CSARGGADYEQYF. For the CDR3, the DNA is TGCAGTGCTAGAGGGGGGGCCGACTACGAGCAGTACTTC.

This clonotype was seen repeatedly, ten times or more. The chain is built from TRBV7-9 and TRBJ2-5; 9 positions agree with TRBD2. Germline-derived CDR1 and CDR2 are SEHNR and FQNEAQ (reference sequence). The CDR3 is made up of 16 amino acids. The V segment lost 6 bases and the J segment 1 base; nucleotides outside the gene matches: 9. CDR3 sequence (DNA): TGTGCCAGCAGTCGCCAGGGAGCGGGGGGCCAAGAGACCCAGTACTTC. Its translation is CASSRQGAGGQETQYF.